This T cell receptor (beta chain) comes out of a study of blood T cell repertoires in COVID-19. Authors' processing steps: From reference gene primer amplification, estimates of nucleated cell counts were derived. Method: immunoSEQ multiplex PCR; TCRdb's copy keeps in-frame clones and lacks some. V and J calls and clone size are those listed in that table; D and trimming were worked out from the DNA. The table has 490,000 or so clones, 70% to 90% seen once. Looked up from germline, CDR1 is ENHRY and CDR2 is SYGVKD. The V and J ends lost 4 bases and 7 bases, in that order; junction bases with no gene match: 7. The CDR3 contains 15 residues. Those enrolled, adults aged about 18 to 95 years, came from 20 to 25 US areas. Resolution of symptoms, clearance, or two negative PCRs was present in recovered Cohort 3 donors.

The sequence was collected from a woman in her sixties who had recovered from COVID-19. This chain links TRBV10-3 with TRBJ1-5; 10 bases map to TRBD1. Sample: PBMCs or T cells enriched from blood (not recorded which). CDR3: CAISATGGSGQPQHF. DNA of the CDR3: TGTGCCATCAGTGCGACAGGGGGCTCGGGACAGCCCCAGCATTTT.